These T cell receptor beta chains were read from a single sample in a study of T cells in Graves' hyperthyroidism and ophthalmopathy. TCRdb fed the multiplex PCR reads into MiXCR, producing one record per CDR3 protein. The repertoire consists of fewer than 350,000 distinct CDR3 sequences, with around 20% occurring once and the leading ten covering approximately 35%. The sample taken for sequencing was blood. The origin of the receptors is a man aged 45-65 years with Graves' ophthalmopathy. Each CDR3 is given with its conserved first and last residue. D genes are given only for firm matches. Clone sizes are given selectively: once, few, many, or a class where the clone is expanded.

>NA|NA|TRBV4-1|TRBJ2-7
TGCGCCAGCAGCCCGGACGCTAACGAGCAGTACTTC
CASSPDANEQYF
>TRBD1|few|TRBV28|TRBJ2-4
TGTGCCAGTTCAATACAGGGGGCAGCCAAAAACATTCAGTACTTC
CASSIQGAAKNIQYF
>NA|many|TRBV11-2|TRBJ2-7
TGTGCCAGCAGCTTCCGGGACTACGAGCAGTACTTC
CASSFRDYEQYF
>NA|many|TRBV11-1|TRBJ2-7
TGTGCCAGCAGCTTAGCGCCGGGATACTACGAGCAGTACTTC
CASSLAPGYYEQYF
>TRBD2|few|TRBV6-1|TRBJ2-5
TGTGCCAGCAGTCCGCCGGGACTAGTTCCCGAGACCCAGTACTTC
CASSPPGLVPETQYF
>NA|many|TRBV2|TRBJ2-7
TGTGCCAGCAGTGTCCCGCAGGACGAGCAGTACTTC
CASSVPQDEQYF
>NA|many|TRBV18|TRBJ2-5
TGTGCCAGCTCAACTAATCAAGAGACCCAGTACTTC
CASSTNQETQYF
>TRBD2|NA|TRBV7-6|TRBJ2-5
TGTGCCAGCAGCTCACTAGCGGGAGTTGGGGAGACCCAGTACTTC
CASSSLAGVGETQYF
>NA|NA|TRBV5-1|TRBJ2-7
TGCGCCAGCAGCTTTAGTATTGCAGGGGATTACGAGCAGTACTTC
CASSFSIAGDYEQYF
>NA|many|TRBV11-2|TRBJ2-1
TGTGCCAGCAGCTTTAGCGAGAGCAATGAGCAGTTCTTC
CASSFSESNEQFF
>TRBD1|NA|TRBV6-1|TRBJ2-7
TGTGCCAGCAGTGACCATACAGGGGACGCCTACGAGCAGTACTTC
CASSDHTGDAYEQYF
>NA|many|TRBV5-1|TRBJ2-3
TGCGCCAGCAGCGCTATCGGGAGTCCGACAGATACGCAGTATTTT
CASSAIGSPTDTQYF
>NA|NA|TRBV9|TRBJ2-7
TGTGCCAGCAGCGTTGAAGACCTCTCCTACGAGCAGTACTTC
CASSVEDLSYEQYF
>NA|NA|TRBV5-8|TRBJ2-1
TGTGCCAGCAGCTTGGCCAGCTGGAGCTCCTACAATGAGCAGTTCTTC
CASSLASWSSYNEQFF
>TRBD2|NA|TRBV11-2|TRBJ2-3
TGTGCCAGCAGTCCCATAGCGGGAGGTAGCACAGATACGCAGTATTTT
CASSPIAGGSTDTQYF
>NA|NA|TRBV6-1|TRBJ2-1
TGTGCCAGCAGGGGTAGCTGGGGCGGCCCCTACAATGAGCAGTTCTTC
CASRGSWGGPYNEQFF
>NA|many|TRBV4-1|TRBJ2-2
TGCGCCAGCAGCCAAGACCTCGCCGGAGCCCAAACCGGGGAGCTGTTTTTT
CASSQDLAGAQTGELFF
>TRBD1|many|TRBV5-1|TRBJ1-1
TGCGCCAGCAGCTTACTCCGGGACAGGAACACTGAAGCTTTCTTT
CASSLLRDRNTEAFF
>TRBD2|NA|TRBV12-3/TRBV12-4|TRBJ2-7
TGTGCCAGCAGTTCAGCGGGAGGGCCCTACGAGCAGTACTTC
CASSSAGGPYEQYF
>NA|few|TRBV12-3/TRBV12-4|TRBJ2-7
TGTGCCAGCGGAGCTACGAGCTCCTACGAGCAGTACTTC
CASGATSSYEQYF
>NA|NA|TRBV7-3|TRBJ2-7
TGTGCCAGCAGCTCCACTAGCACGTACGAGCAGTACTTC
CASSSTSTYEQYF
>NA|many|TRBV30|TRBJ2-2
TGTGCCTGGGGGGCCGGGGAGCTGTTTTTT
CAWGAGELFF
>NA|many|TRBV12-3/TRBV12-4|TRBJ2-7
TGTGCCAGCAGTTTAACAGGAGTCACCTACGAGCAGTACTTC
CASSLTGVTYEQYF
>NA|few|TRBV7-2|TRBJ1-5
TGTGCCAGCAGCTTAGCGCCCCCAATTAACAATCAGCCCCAGCATTTT
CASSLAPPINNQPQHF
>NA|many|TRBV27|TRBJ2-7
TGTGCCAGCAGTCTTCGGGTCCCCGGGTCCTACGAGCAGTACTTC
CASSLRVPGSYEQYF
>NA|few|TRBV4-1|TRBJ2-1
TGCGCCAGCAGCCAAGCTAGGGACTCCTACAATGAGCAGTTCTTC
CASSQARDSYNEQFF
>NA|few|TRBV5-1|TRBJ2-2
TGCGCCAGCAGAGCGGCGACCGGGGAGCTGTTTTTT
CASRAATGELFF
>TRBD2|many|TRBV13|TRBJ2-5
TGTGCCAGCAGCTCCCCGGCTAGCGGGAAGGAGACCCAGTACTTC
CASSSPASGKETQYF
>NA|many|TRBV2|TRBJ1-2
TGTGCCAGCAGTGAACGGGAAGGGTTGGATGGCTACACCTTC
CASSEREGLDGYTF
>TRBD2|NA|TRBV7-9|TRBJ2-5
TGTGCCAGCTATAGCGGGAACCAAGAGACCCAGTACTTC
CASYSGNQETQYF
>NA|NA|TRBV7-9|TRBJ2-1
TGTGCCAGCAGCCTCGCCGGAGGCAGTTTCAATGAGCAGTTCTTC
CASSLAGGSFNEQFF
>NA|few|TRBV19|TRBJ2-2
TGTGCCAGTAGTATCCGAGGAGTGGGGACCGGGGAGCTGTTTTTT
CASSIRGVGTGELFF
>TRBD1|NA|TRBV2|TRBJ2-1
TGTGCCAGCACCAAAGGAGGGACAGGGGTCAATGAGCAGTTCTTC
CASTKGGTGVNEQFF
>NA|NA|TRBV7-9|TRBJ2-7
TGTGCCAGCAGCTTAGAACAGGGTTCTTACGAGCAGTACTTC
CASSLEQGSYEQYF
>TRBD2|NA|TRBV18|TRBJ2-1
TGTGCCAGCTCACCGGGACTAGGGACTTACTCCTACAATGAGCAGTTCTTC
CASSPGLGTYSYNEQFF
>NA|NA|TRBV28|TRBJ2-5
TGTGCCAGCAGTTTAGAGGGATATCGTGGGCAAGAGACCCAGTACTTC
CASSLEGYRGQETQYF
>NA|many|TRBV5-5|TRBJ2-7
TGTGCCAGCAGCTTGACAGAAACCCTATACGAGCAGTACTTC
CASSLTETLYEQYF
>NA|many|TRBV3-1|TRBJ2-5
TGTGCCAGCAGCCTAAAAGGAGCGGGAGAGACCCAGTACTTC
CASSLKGAGETQYF
>TRBD1|many|TRBV12-3/TRBV12-4|TRBJ2-7
TGTGCCAGCAGTTTACCGGGGACAGACTACGAGCAGTACTTC
CASSLPGTDYEQYF
>NA|NA|TRBV10-3|TRBJ2-1
TGTGCCATCAGTGAGTCGGAGAGAAGGATCAATGAGCAGTTCTTC
CAISESERRINEQFF
>NA|many|TRBV11-2|TRBJ2-1
TGTGCCAGCAGCTCGCTCAGGGTTGGCTCCTACAATGAGCAGTTCTTC
CASSSLRVGSYNEQFF
>TRBD2|NA|TRBV13|TRBJ2-2
TGTGCCAGCAGCTTAGGCCCAGGACTAGCGGGGGAGCTGTTTTTT
CASSLGPGLAGELFF
>NA|few|TRBV19|TRBJ1-5
TGTGCCAGTAGGACCGGCTTGAATAGCAATCAGCCCCAGCATTTT
CASRTGLNSNQPQHF
>TRBD1|NA|TRBV6-5|TRBJ1-2
TGTGCCAGCAGGTACAGTGGACAGGGGGCTGGTGGCTACACCTTC
CASRYSGQGAGGYTF
>TRBD1|NA|TRBV5-1|TRBJ2-7
TGCGCCAGCAGCCCGGAACAGGGGGCGAAGTCCTACGAGCAGTACTTC
CASSPEQGAKSYEQYF
>TRBD2|few|TRBV28|TRBJ2-5
TGTGCCAGCAGCAACCGACTAGCCGCAGAGACCCAGTACTTC
CASSNRLAAETQYF
>NA|NA|TRBV7-9|TRBJ2-1
TGTGCCAGCAGCTTACCTAACCTCAATGAGCAGTTCTTC
CASSLPNLNEQFF
>NA|NA|TRBV7-9|TRBJ2-7
TGTGCCAGCAGCGAGGGAGCGGGCAGCTCCTACGAGCAGTACTTC
CASSEGAGSSYEQYF
>TRBD1|NA|TRBV27|TRBJ1-2
TGTGCCAGCAGTTCAGTTGGGGGACAGGGTTTAGGTGGCTACACCTTC
CASSSVGGQGLGGYTF